Listed below are T cell receptor beta chains from one sample, sequenced in a study of blood T cell repertoires in COVID-19. Clones were read by immunoSEQ multiplex PCR, and TCRdb kept only the in-frame ones, dropping some. This table has 40,000 or so clones, 85% appearing once. Sequenced material: peripheral blood. These TCRs come from a man aged 50-59 years with active COVID-19. CDR3s include the opening cysteine and the closing phenylalanine or tryptophan.

cdr3_aa j_call v_call
CASSRKQTPLSGANVLTF TRBJ2-6 TRBV7-9
CASSEVVSGGAGKGNTQYF TRBJ2-3 TRBV2
CASSLSNNSGRQRGKTQYF TRBJ2-5 TRBV28
CASDEGQSYEQYF TRBJ2-7 TRBV11-2
CASSLGQVAEKLFF TRBJ1-4 TRBV7-9
CASRSPGLALNEQFF TRBJ2-1 TRBV6-6
CASSIFTLAKNIQYF TRBJ2-4 TRBV19
CASSEQHPQETQYF TRBJ2-5 TRBV10-2
CASSYGIQIDREGYTF TRBJ1-2 TRBV3-1/TRBV3-2
CASSIDSQILRGQFF TRBJ2-1 TRBV19
CASSDTSYEQYF TRBJ2-7 TRBV3-1/TRBV3-2
CASSLQANSPLHF TRBJ1-6 TRBV7-8
CASSTGLAGVQETQYF TRBJ2-5 TRBV5-1
CAIMGTGGNFHTDTQYF TRBJ2-3 TRBV10-3
CAISGTSGGAFMDTGELFF TRBJ2-2 TRBV10-3
CASSLAGDYGYTF TRBJ1-2 TRBV5-1
CASSGTGAGETQYF TRBJ2-5 TRBV6-5
CASSLFPSRGNTIYF TRBJ1-3 TRBV7-9
CASSLVQNTEAFF TRBJ1-1 TRBV7-9
CASSATGAALYEQYF TRBJ2-7 TRBV27
CASTPGQGYGYTF TRBJ1-2 TRBV2
CASSLAGWANEQFF TRBJ2-1 TRBV5-6
CASSLAGGRFEKLFF TRBJ1-4 TRBV5-1
CASSVATVPLAGDYNEQFF TRBJ2-1 TRBV9
CASSSLGGEHSPLHF TRBJ1-6 TRBV6-2/TRBV6-3
CASSPQSLYQETQYF TRBJ2-5 TRBV7-2
CASSLVRGAGNYGYTF TRBJ1-2 TRBV7-8
CASSDQGHYGYTF TRBJ1-2 TRBV5-1
CASGSGTSTDTQYF TRBJ2-3 TRBV5-1
CASSYSSGETQYF TRBJ2-5 TRBV6-5
CASSLLAGGRETQYF TRBJ2-5 TRBV27
CASSLGQGAHEKLFF TRBJ1-4 TRBV5-4
CASSWSGSYNEQFF TRBJ2-1 TRBV28
CASRPDTMNTEAFF TRBJ1-1 TRBV5-1
CASSVEDRVNEQFF TRBJ2-1 TRBV6-4
CAISEQGAGTDTQYF TRBJ2-3 TRBV10-3
CASSEELAGGYNEQFF TRBJ2-1 TRBV6-1
CASSPLGLAGGPSSYNEQFF TRBJ2-1 TRBV3-1/TRBV3-2
CASIDGLRGVDTQYF TRBJ2-3 TRBV5-1